This passage covers 22 T cell receptor beta chains from one sample sequenced in a study of identical twins. One entry per CDR3 protein results from TCRdb running MiXCR on the 5' RACE reads. The sample has about 690,000 distinct CDR3 sequences; around 6.1% are singletons. Sequenced: naive T cells sorted from blood. Receptor source: a man aged 18 to 35 in good health.

This clonotype was seen only a few times. CDR3 sequence reads: CASSQTSVNTGELFF. CDR3 nucleotide sequence: TGCGCCAGCAGCCAAACTAGCGTGAACACCGGGGAGCTGTTTTTT. This rearrangement joins TRBV4-3 to TRBJ2-2; 7 bases are a match to TRBD2. J was trimmed by 1 base and V by 2 bases; bases with no gene match: 1. The CDR3 runs 15 residues. The germline V gene encodes CDR1 LGHNA and CDR2 YSLEER.

This clonotype was counted ten times or more. The CDR3 protein is CSDLRGVTQYF. The CDR3 nucleotides are TGCAGCGATCTTAGGGGGGTTACGCAGTATTTT. V usage is TRBV29-1 and J usage is TRBJ2-3, with D perhaps TRBD1 or TRBD2 (6 bases each). Germline V lookup: CDR1 SQVTM, CDR2 ANQGSEA. CDR3 length: 11 amino acids. Trimming took off 7 bases at V and 8 bases at J, with 13 bases between the two ends.

This clonotype has more than one count but fewer than ten. This chain connects TRBV14 to TRBJ1-2; no reliable D call. Germline V gene lookup returns CDR1 SGHDN and CDR2 FVKESK. This CDR3 is 14 amino acids long. The V gene lost 4 bases and the J gene lost 4 bases, with 13 bases spanning the gap. CDR3 nucleotide sequence: TGTGCCAGCAGCCTTAGGCGGGGATCCTATGGCTACACCTTC. Its protein is CASSLRRGSYGYTF.

This clonotype appeared a few times. The chain is built from TRBV19 and TRBJ2-6; no firm D call. Germline lookup yields CDR1 LNHDA and CDR2 SQIVND (reference sequence). The CDR3 loop spans 15 amino acids. The V end lost 3 bases, the J end lost 4 bases, and 10 bases lay between the germline ends. CDR3 coding DNA: TGTGCCAGTAGTATTGCAGGTTCCGGGGCCAACGTCCTGACTTTC. The encoded protein is CASSIAGSGANVLTF. The full variable domain, rest sourced from reference TRBV19 and TRBJ2-6, is DGGITQSPKYLFRKEGQNVTLSCEQNLNHDAMYWYRQDPGQGLRLIYYSQIVNDFQKGDIAEGYSVSREKKESFPLTVTSAQKNPTAFYLCASSIAGSGANVLTFGAGSRLTVL.

V is TRBV6-5 and J is TRBJ1-6; perhaps TRBD1 as D (5 bases). The CDR3 totals 14 residues. The germline V gene has CDR1 MNHEY and CDR2 SVGAGI. Trimming cost V 2 bases and J 9 bases, with 11 bases left between them. DNA for the CDR3: TGTGCCAGCAGTTACCCGGACCAGGGTTCACCCCTCCACTTT. Translation gives CASSYPDQGSPLHF.

This clonotype was picked up many times. The rearrangement links TRBV5-1 to TRBJ2-2; 9 bases align to TRBD2. Germline V gene data show CDR1 as SGHRS and CDR2 as YFSETQ. The V and J ends lost 4 bases and 5 bases, in that order; junction bases with no gene match: 9. This CDR3 region has 16 residues. The chain's CDR3 is CASSPIAGARTGELFF. In nucleotides, the CDR3 is TGCGCCAGCAGCCCAATAGCGGGAGCGAGAACCGGGGAGCTGTTTTTT.

This clonotype occurred many times. This chain connects TRBV10-3 to TRBJ2-5; D unclear. The CDR3 is made up of 17 amino acids. Trimming removed 0 bases from V and 5 bases from J, with 19 bases in between. Germline V gives CDR1 ENHRY, CDR2 SYGVKD. The CDR3 here is CAISESSIGLVEETQYF. CDR3 in DNA: TGTGCCATCAGTGAGTCCTCTATAGGTTTGGTGGAGGAGACCCAGTACTTC.

This clonotype has at least ten counts. The chain links TRBV5-1 to TRBJ1-5; 7 bases line up with TRBD1. Germline V gives CDR1 SGHRS, CDR2 YFSETQ. CDR3 length: 16 amino acids. The V segment lost 4 bases and the J segment 2 bases; nucleotides outside the gene matches: 9. For the CDR3, the DNA is TGCGCCAGCAGCCTAGGGACAGCCAGCCGCAATCAGCCCCAGCATTTT. Amino acid sequence: CASSLGTASRNQPQHF.

This clonotype has at least ten counts. The chain has TRBV7-8 and TRBJ2-2; D remains ambiguous. Germline V gene lookup returns CDR1 SGHVS and CDR2 FQNEAQ. This CDR3 is 14 amino acids long. Between the trimmed V and J ends, which lost 2 bases and 6 bases, there was a span of 10 bases. This CDR3 reads CASSLIYAPGELFF. CDR3 DNA: TGTGCCAGCAGCTTAATTTACGCGCCCGGGGAGCTGTTTTTT.

At least ten counts were recorded for this clonotype. The V and J genes are TRBV6-1 and TRBJ2-1; D call uncertain. This CDR3 region has 14 residues. V was clipped by 6 bases and J by 5 bases, with 14 bases between them. Germline V gene lookup returns CDR1 MNHNS and CDR2 SASEGT. The CDR3 region is CASRWTHSNNEQFF. The CDR3 region has the DNA TGTGCCAGCAGATGGACCCACTCGAACAATGAGCAGTTCTTC.

This clonotype was counted between two and nine times. V and J are TRBV5-1 and TRBJ2-1; D unclear. The ends were cut back, 7 bases at V and 6 bases at J, with 8 bases in the middle. Looked up from germline, CDR1 is SGHRS and CDR2 is YFSETQ. CDR3 size: 11 residues. CDR3 in amino acids: CASRDFNEQFF. CDR3 DNA: TGCGCCAGCCGCGACTTCAATGAGCAGTTCTTC.

This clonotype was found a few times. The gene calls are TRBV12-3 or TRBV12-4 and TRBJ1-2; D call uncertain. The CDR3 covers 15 residues. V was pared by 5 bases and J by 5 bases, with 18 bases between. CDR3 region: CASSRERPAFYGYTF. CDR3 nucleotide sequence: TGTGCCAGCAGTCGAGAGAGACCAGCGTTTTATGGCTACACCTTC.

This clonotype was picked up a small number of times. The chain joins TRBV7-2 to TRBJ2-5, with 8 bases that match TRBD2. The germline CDR1 and CDR2 sequences are SGHTA and FQGNSA. Trimming cost V 1 base and J 0 bases; bases outside gene matches: 4. This CDR3 contains 16 residues. This CDR3 is CASSLGGGGYQETQYF. The DNA for the CDR3 is TGTGCCAGCAGCTTAGGTGGCGGGGGGTACCAAGAGACCCAGTACTTC.

This clonotype was seen ten or more times. This sequence joins TRBV5-6 and TRBJ2-7; 13 nucleotides align to TRBD2. The J segment lost 3 bases and the V segment lost 0 bases, leaving 3 bases of the junction unmatched. This CDR3 has 16 residues. Germline V lookup: CDR1 SGHDT, CDR2 YYEEEE. Here the CDR3 DNA reads TGTGCCAGCAGCTTGGGGGGACTAGCGGGACTCTACGAGCAGTACTTC. Amino acid sequence: CASSLGGLAGLYEQYF.

This clonotype was seen only a few times. This chain uses TRBV2 with TRBJ2-1; a weak D match, TRBD1 (6 bases). Trimming took off 10 bases at V and 7 bases at J, with 14 bases between the two ends. This CDR3 is built from 12 residues. Germline values: CDR1 SNHLY, CDR2 FYNNEI. The CDR3 protein is CAITGTLNEQFF. The CDR3 DNA reads TGTGCCATCACCGGGACACTAAATGAGCAGTTCTTC.

This clonotype was seen repeatedly, ten times or more. This chain connects TRBV6-2 or TRBV6-3 to TRBJ2-6; D may be TRBD1 (5 bases). V was trimmed by 0 bases and J by 0 bases, leaving 18 bases between them. Per the germline V gene, CDR1 is MNHEY and CDR2 is SVGEGT. The CDR3 runs to 20 residues. For the CDR3, the DNA is TGTGCCAGCAGTTACTCGATTTTTAGACAGACCCACTCTGGGGCCAACGTCCTGACTTTC. Translation gives CASSYSIFRQTHSGANVLTF.

A word on this clonotype: A much bigger clone sits one base away, suggesting this may be a read error. CDR3 amino acids: CASSLQGWSNQPQHF. The CDR3 DNA follows: TGTGCCAGCAGCTTACAGGGTTGGAGCAATCAGCCCCAGCATTTT. This chain links TRBV6-5 with TRBJ1-5, with D perhaps matching TRBD1 (6 bases). The germline V gene has CDR1 MNHEY and CDR2 SVGAGI. V lost 6 bases to trimming and J lost 1 base, with 13 bases between them. The CDR3 sequence is 15 residues long.

This clonotype was detected many times. V is TRBV6-6 and J is TRBJ1-1, with 8 bases fitting TRBD1. The CDR3 extends over 13 amino acids. Per germline, CDR1 MNHNY and CDR2 SVGAGI (reference sequence). The V and J ends lost 7 bases and 1 base, in that order; junction bases with no gene match: 2. CDR3 sequence: CASNGQGNTEAFF. CDR3 sequence (DNA): TGTGCCAGCAACGGACAGGGGAACACTGAAGCTTTCTTT.

This clonotype was counted ten times or more. The V gene is TRBV7-6, the J gene TRBJ1-1, with D maybe TRBD1 (6 bases). This CDR3 has 18 residues. Trimming took 4 bases from V and 1 from J, leaving 22 bases between them. Germline-derived CDR1 and CDR2 are SGHVS and FNYEAQ. This CDR3 reads CASSSPSTGLLANTEAFF. CDR3 sequence (DNA): TGTGCCAGCAGCTCGCCCTCGACAGGACTATTGGCGAACACTGAAGCTTTCTTT. Looking up the rest from reference TRBV7-6 and TRBJ1-1 gives the full variable domain: GAGVSQSPRYKVTKRGQDVALRCDPISGHVSLYWYRQALGQGPEFLTYFNYEAQQDKSGLPNDRFSAERPEGSISTLTIQRTEQRDSAMYRCASSSPSTGLLANTEAFFGQGTRLTVV.

At least ten counts were recorded for this clonotype. V usage is TRBV29-1 and J usage is TRBJ2-7, with a weak D call TRBD1 (6 bases). CDR3 length: 11 amino acids. V dropped 6 bases and J dropped 5 bases, with 11 bases sitting between them. Germline CDR1 and CDR2: SQVTM and ANQGSEA. CDR3 region: CSVVQGHEQYF. The CDR3 nucleotides are TGCAGCGTGGTACAGGGACACGAGCAGTACTTC.

This clonotype was detected a few times. The genes are TRBV6-1 and TRBJ2-7; 11 bases are shared with TRBD2. J lost 6 bases, V lost 6 bases, and 10 bases had no gene match. CDR3 size: 15 residues. Germline-derived CDR1 and CDR2 are MNHNS and SASEGT. CDR3: CASRPIAGGPGEQYV. In DNA, the CDR3 is TGTGCCAGCAGGCCCATAGCGGGAGGGCCCGGCGAGCAGTACGTC.

The chain recombines TRBV12-5 with TRBJ2-3, with 7 bases aligning to TRBD2. This CDR3 has 14 amino acids. Germline CDR1 LGHNT, CDR2 FRNRAP. J was trimmed by 0 bases and V by 4 bases; bases with no gene match: 1. The CDR3 region is CASGSGGSTDTQYF. For the CDR3, the DNA is TGTGCTAGTGGTTCGGGGGGTAGCACAGATACGCAGTATTTT.